This record covers a single TCR beta chain. Its specific antigen is unknown. No base-level quality is on record; no much larger clone is a single base apart. The CDR3 regions of human TCRbeta chains were analyzed by immunosequencing. The authors' pipeline ran thus. Repertoire TCRs were checked for matches against a reference library of SARS-CoV-2-specific TCRs that had been generated using the MIRA antigen-specificity platform. Breadth meant the fraction of unique TCRs that were SARS-CoV-2-associated, whereas depth meant the fraction of total T cells that were SARS-CoV-2-associated. Using the MIRA data, each spike-specific TCR was mapped to the spike region that the TCR reacts to and placed in a CD4 or CD8 class. Log10-transformed breadth and depth values were compared by one-way ANOVA with Sidak's multiple comparisons tests. This immuneACCESS table, as held by TCRdb, lists in-frame sequences with V and J called but not all clones. Of the missing ones, under half trace to an unresolved V gene in checked studies; the others have no known cause. The V and J calls and clone size are taken from that table; D and trimming were inferred from the DNA. For this sample there are under 150,000 clones; approximately 89% appear just once. The ten largest clonotypes hold approximately 3% of the sample.

These data originate in a study of T cell responses to AZD1222 COVID-19 vaccine (dated by TCRdb to about 2021). Study-wide context: AZD1222 recipients with second doses at about 4 weeks or about 12 weeks were pooled, because spike-specific TCR depth and breadth did not differ between schedules. Trial participants were enrolled by age into 18-55, 56-69 and 70-plus year subgroups, with roughly 160, 29 and 62 TCR-sequenced participants respectively. A total of approximately 240 trial participants underwent TCR sequencing, of whom approximately 200 had received two doses of AZD1222 and roughly 26 had received two doses of the MenACWY control vaccine.

General findings and caveats noted by the study authors: In the small 56-69-year group, the increase in depth fell short of significance, most likely because of low power. Participants were mostly white British, with more females than males. The authors suggested clonal diversity may have been underestimated. Because no samples from the day 14 peak response were available, repertoires could be characterized only after the peak T cell response. Only six AZD1222 recipients were SARS-CoV-2 seropositive at baseline, limiting conclusions about previously exposed vaccinees. Nearly half of unique spike-specific TCRs reportedly recognized epitopes outside regions mutated in the B.1.351 and B.1.1.7 variants. The vaccine-associated CD4 TCRs covered the entire spike protein, and the dominant responses fell in regions 160-218 and 743-854. A significant rise in spike-specific TCR breadth and depth was observed after two AZD1222 doses relative to day 0 and relative to MenACWY recipients.

Per the publication, the time point label means: baseline before first vaccination. The vaccinee samples were drawn from two UK trials, COV001 and COV002, one of which was a single-blind randomized controlled phase 2/3 trial testing AZD1222 (ChAdOx1 nCoV-19) in healthy adults. For TCRbeta chain sequencing, PBMC samples from trial participants were taken at day 0 and at day 28 after the second dose. CDR3 length: 15 amino acids, cysteine to phenylalanine. The sequence is cut down to CDR3 DNA, 45 bases in frame from base 1. V trim: 4 bases; J trim: 0 bases; unmatched bases: 5. For CDR1 and CDR2, the germline V gene (reference sequence) lists SEHNR and FQNEAQ.

This specimen was peripheral blood, taken on day 0 of AZD1222 vaccination. This receptor was taken from an adult in good health. The rearranged segments are TRBV7-9 and TRBJ2-7, and TRBD2 aligns with 8 junction nucleotides. The CDR3 corresponds to CASSSYSGASYEQYF. DNA sequence: TGTGCCAGCAGCTCCTATAGCGGGGCCTCCTACGAGCAGTACTTC.